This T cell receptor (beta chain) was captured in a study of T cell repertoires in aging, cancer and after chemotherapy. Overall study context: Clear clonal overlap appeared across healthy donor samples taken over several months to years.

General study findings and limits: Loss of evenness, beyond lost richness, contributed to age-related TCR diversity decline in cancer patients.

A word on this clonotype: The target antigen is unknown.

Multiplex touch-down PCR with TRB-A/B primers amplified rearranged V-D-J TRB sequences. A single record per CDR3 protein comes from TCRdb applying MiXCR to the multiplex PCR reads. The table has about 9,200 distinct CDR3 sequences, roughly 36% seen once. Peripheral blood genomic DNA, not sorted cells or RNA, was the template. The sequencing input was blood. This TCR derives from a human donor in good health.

CDR3 region: CSARTESNQPQHF. The CDR3 DNA reads TGCAGCGCACGGACAGAAAGCAATCAGCCCCAGCATTTT. The V call is TRBV29-1, the J call TRBJ1-5, with a weak D call TRBD1 (6 bases). The germline V and J ends were trimmed by 7 bases and 1 base, with 11 bases remaining between them. Germline V lookup: CDR1 SQVTM, CDR2 ANQGSEA. CDR3 length equals 13 residues.